Listed below are T cell receptor beta chains from one sample, sequenced in a study of T cells in Graves' hyperthyroidism and ophthalmopathy. TCRdb used MiXCR to reprocess the multiplex PCR reads, holding one entry per CDR3 protein. The table has about 600,000 distinct CDR3 sequences, around 16% seen once. The material sequenced was blood. The receptor source for this set is a middle-aged woman with Graves' ophthalmopathy. Both conserved end residues are part of each CDR3. The D gene is left open where the match is weak. Clone sizes are given selectively: once, few, many, or a class where the clone is expanded.

abundance	v_gene	d_gene	j_gene	CDR3nt	CDR3aa
-	TRBV6-1	TRBD2	TRBJ2-7	TGTGCCAGCAGTGAACCGGGACTAGCGGCGAGGGAGCAGTACTTC	CASSEPGLAAREQYF
many	TRBV28	TRBD1	TRBJ1-1	TGTGCCAGCAGTCTAACGGAGGGGGCGCGGAACACTGAAGCTTTCTTT	CASSLTEGARNTEAFF
few	TRBV30	TRBD2	TRBJ2-5	TGTGCCTGGAGTCCGGGGGGGCCCCGGGAGACCCAGTACTTC	CAWSPGGPRETQYF
many	TRBV20-1	-	TRBJ2-1	TGCAGTGCTATAACTCCCACCGAGGATGAGCAGTTCTTC	CSAITPTEDEQFF
many	TRBV28	TRBD2	TRBJ2-5	TGTGCCAGCAGCCGGGGGGGGGCCGGGCAAGAGACCCAGTACTTC	CASSRGGAGQETQYF
-	TRBV5-1	-	TRBJ2-5	TGCGCCAGCAGCTGGGGACCGGGGGCAGAGACCCAGTACTTC	CASSWGPGAETQYF
-	TRBV6-1	TRBD1	TRBJ2-7	TGTGCCAGCAGTTCGGGACAGGGGGCTCCGAGCTCCTACGAGCAGTACTTC	CASSSGQGAPSSYEQYF
many	TRBV18	-	TRBJ2-5	TGTGCCAGCTCACCAGGGGGCCAAGAGACCCAGTACTTC	CASSPGGQETQYF
many	TRBV28	-	TRBJ2-1	TGTGCCAGCACCATCCAAGGCTCCTACAATGAGCAGTTCTTC	CASTIQGSYNEQFF
-	TRBV18	-	TRBJ2-5	TGTGCCAGCTCACCTATTGCGGGATCCAAGCAAGAGACCCAGTACTTC	CASSPIAGSKQETQYF
many	TRBV6-2/TRBV6-3	TRBD2	TRBJ2-1	TGTGCCAGCAGTTACCCTAAGTTTACTAGCGCCAATGAGCAGTTCTTC	CASSYPKFTSANEQFF
many	TRBV29-1	TRBD1	TRBJ2-5	TGCAGCGCAAAGGGACAGGGGGCTGAGACCCAGTACTTC	CSAKGQGAETQYF
-	TRBV5-5	TRBD1	TRBJ1-2	TGTGCCAGCAGTCGTCTGACAGGGGCGGCACTGTATGGCTACACCTTC	CASSRLTGAALYGYTF
-	TRBV20-1	-	TRBJ2-1	TGCAGTGCTAGAGATAAAACGGCCGAGCAGTTCTTC	CSARDKTAEQFF
many	TRBV11-2	-	TRBJ2-5	TGTGCCAGCAGCCGCGCGGCGGGTCTCACGTGGAGGGGAGAGACCCAGTACTTC	CASSRAAGLTWRGETQYF
many	TRBV30	-	TRBJ2-3	TGTGCCTGGAGCACCGGAGGGGATACGCAGTATTTT	CAWSTGGDTQYF
-	TRBV20-1	TRBD2	TRBJ2-3	TGCAGTGCGGCTAGCGGGAGGGCCGGAGATACGCAGTATTTT	CSAASGRAGDTQYF
many	TRBV3-1	-	TRBJ2-5	TGTGCCAGCAGCCTAACGGGACAACCCTCCGGTGAGACCCAGTACTTC	CASSLTGQPSGETQYF
many	TRBV2	TRBD2	TRBJ2-3	TGTGCCAGCCTCGTCTTGGGGGGGTCCACAGATACGCAGTATTTT	CASLVLGGSTDTQYF
many	TRBV27	TRBD2	TRBJ2-5	TGTGCCAGCAGTCCGAATCTAGCGGGAAGACAAGAGACCCAGTACTTC	CASSPNLAGRQETQYF
few	TRBV7-3	-	TRBJ2-5	TGTGCCAGCAGCTATGACGGCCAAGAGACCCAGTACTTC	CASSYDGQETQYF
-	TRBV29-1	-	TRBJ1-1	TGCAGCGCGTTGGGTATAGCCACTGAAGCTTTCTTT	CSALGIATEAFF
-	TRBV30	-	TRBJ1-4	TGTGCCTGGAGTGTAGGCCAGGGGAAGGAAAAACTGTTTTTT	CAWSVGQGKEKLFF
many	TRBV5-8	-	TRBJ2-7	TGTGCCAGCAGCTTGAAGGTCGACGGCCCCTACGAGCAGTACTTC	CASSLKVDGPYEQYF
many	TRBV2	TRBD2	TRBJ2-5	TGTGCCAGCAGGGAAAGGCGGGAGGGCCGGGAGACCCAGTACTTC	CASRERREGRETQYF
many	TRBV18	-	TRBJ2-1	TGTGCCAGCTCACCACGGTCAGGGATATATGAGCAGTTCTTC	CASSPRSGIYEQFF
-	TRBV19	TRBD2	TRBJ2-3	TGTGCCAGTAGTATAGGAAGTAGCGGGGGCCTCACAGATACGCAGTATTTT	CASSIGSSGGLTDTQYF
few	TRBV19	-	TRBJ2-2	TGTGCCAGTAGTACCTTTGACAGGTCGGAGCTGTTTTTT	CASSTFDRSELFF
-	TRBV3-1	TRBD2	TRBJ2-2	TGTGCCAGCAGCCAAGATTCTAGCGGGGGGACCGGGGAGCTGTTTTTT	CASSQDSSGGTGELFF
few	TRBV29-1	-	TRBJ1-2	TGCAGCGTTGAAGGGGTAGGGCGGAACTATGGCTACACCTTC	CSVEGVGRNYGYTF
few	TRBV4-2	TRBD2	TRBJ2-2	TGTGCCAGCAGCCAACTAGCGGGGGCCACCGGGGAGCTGTTTTTT	CASSQLAGATGELFF
-	TRBV9	-	TRBJ1-1	TGTGCCAGCAGCGTAGGGATGGAGGATTCGATAACTGAAGCTTTCTTT	CASSVGMEDSITEAFF
many	TRBV2	TRBD2	TRBJ2-5	TGTGCCAGCATCAGACTAGCGGGGGGGAGCGAGACCCAGTACTTC	CASIRLAGGSETQYF
-	TRBV28	-	TRBJ1-3	TGTGCCAGCAGTGCCCAAGGGCTCTCTGGAAACACCATATATTTT	CASSAQGLSGNTIYF
-	TRBV20-1	TRBD2	TRBJ2-1	TGCAGTGCTAGGGGGGTTTCGAGCGGGGCGAGCTCCTACAATGAGCAGTTCTTC	CSARGVSSGASSYNEQFF
-	TRBV2	TRBD1	TRBJ2-6	TGTGCCAGCAGGCGACAGGGTGGGGCTGGGGCCAACGTCCTGACTTTC	CASRRQGGAGANVLTF
many	TRBV20-1	TRBD1	TRBJ1-5	TGCAGTGCTGAGGTGGACAGGGGGCGTCAGCCCCAGCATTTT	CSAEVDRGRQPQHF
-	TRBV5-8	-	TRBJ1-3	TGTGCCAGCAGCGAGATGGGGGCTGGAAACACCATATATTTT	CASSEMGAGNTIYF
few	TRBV5-1	TRBD1	TRBJ2-2	TGCGCCAGCAGCACCGACAGGGGCGCGACCACCGGGGAGCTGTTTTTT	CASSTDRGATTGELFF
-	TRBV4-1	TRBD1	TRBJ2-1	TGCGCCAGCAGCTCTCCTTGGACAGGGGTAGGCAATGAGCAGTTCTTC	CASSSPWTGVGNEQFF
-	TRBV24-1	TRBD2	TRBJ2-7	TGTGCCACCAGTGACACGGGGACTAGCAGCGTGTACGAGCAGTACTTC	CATSDTGTSSVYEQYF
many	TRBV2	-	TRBJ2-1	TGTGCCAGCAGTGAAGCGCGGGCGGGGAATGAGCAGTTCTTC	CASSEARAGNEQFF
many	TRBV2	-	TRBJ2-3	TGTGCCAGCAGAACCGGGATCACAGATACGCAGTATTTT	CASRTGITDTQYF
-	TRBV7-9	-	TRBJ1-1	TGTGCCAGCAGCCAGGCTTGGGGGCGCACGAACACTGAAGCTTTCTTT	CASSQAWGRTNTEAFF
-	TRBV20-1	-	TRBJ2-3	TGCAGTGCTAGTAGGGCAGGGGGGGCAGATACGCAGTATTTT	CSASRAGGADTQYF
once	TRBV9	-	TRBJ2-2	TGTGCCAGCAGCGCGACAGGATCCGAGGAGCTGTTTTTT	CASSATGSEELFF
few	TRBV5-6	TRBD1	TRBJ2-3	TGTGCCAGCAGCCTGGTGGGACAGGGGGGACCCGCAGATACGCAGTATTTT	CASSLVGQGGPADTQYF
-	TRBV12-3/TRBV12-4	TRBD1	TRBJ1-2	TGTGCCAGCAAAGCGACAGGGGGCGACGCTTATGGCTACACCTTC	CASKATGGDAYGYTF
few	TRBV6-1	-	TRBJ2-5	TGTGCCAGCATGGACGGCGCGGAGACCCAGTACTTC	CASMDGAETQYF
many	TRBV28	-	TRBJ1-2	TGTGCCAGCAGTTTCGAGGATAAGTATTATGGCTACACCTTC	CASSFEDKYYGYTF
-	TRBV28	TRBD1	TRBJ1-3	TGTGCCACCCAACCCGCAGGGGGCTTACCCTCACCTGGAAACACCATATATTTT	CATQPAGGLPSPGNTIYF
many	TRBV5-5	-	TRBJ2-7	TGTGCCAGCAGCTTGGGACAGGCCACGGAGCAGTACTTC	CASSLGQATEQYF
many	TRBV11-2	-	TRBJ2-2	TGTGCCAGCAGCTTCGGAATTCCGGGCACCGGGGAGCTGTTTTTT	CASSFGIPGTGELFF
many	TRBV2	TRBD2	TRBJ2-3	TGTGCCAGCAGCCTGTGGCTAGCGGGGGTCCCTGGGACAGATACGCAGTATTTT	CASSLWLAGVPGTDTQYF
-	TRBV12-3/TRBV12-4	TRBD1	TRBJ2-5	TGTGCCAGCAGTTCAACAACCTCCGGGACAGGGGAAGAGACCCAGTACTTC	CASSSTTSGTGEETQYF
many	TRBV5-1	-	TRBJ2-3	TGCGCCAGCAGCGCAAGCAAGGGGACAGATACGCAGTATTTT	CASSASKGTDTQYF
many	TRBV11-2	-	TRBJ2-7	TGTGCCAGCAGCTTAACTGTCCGTCAGAACTACGAGCAGTACTTC	CASSLTVRQNYEQYF
many	TRBV27	TRBD1	TRBJ1-1	TGTGCCAGCAGAAGGACAGGGACCCCGGTGAGAGCTTTCTTT	CASRRTGTPVRAFF
many	TRBV5-1	TRBD1	TRBJ1-6	TGCGCCAGCAGCTTGGCCGGGACAGCATATTCACCCCTCCACTTT	CASSLAGTAYSPLHF